The clone carrying this T cell receptor beta chain was seen ten or more times. Its antigen is currently unknown. Treg sorting used a CD4+CD25+CD127-/low gate. TCRdb independently ran MiXCR on the 5' RACE reads; one entry per CDR3 protein. This repertoire shows under 11,000 distinct CDR3 sequences, roughly a quarter found once; its top ten account for approximately 3.2%. Trimming at V came to 1 base and at J to 5 bases, leaving 6 bases not matched to a gene. CDR3 length equals 16 residues. Germline V gene sequence: CDR1 MNHNS, CDR2 SASEGT. Study conclusions and caveats: Tumor-infiltrating Treg TCR alpha and beta sequences overlapped most with tumor naive CD4+ T cells, then blood naive.

This chain links TRBV6-1 with TRBJ2-7, with 12 bases fitting TRBD1. What was sequenced was Tregs sorted from a lymph node. The source is a female donor with breast cancer. The CDR3 DNA reads TGTGCCAGCAGTGAAGGAGTGGGGACAGGGGGCCACGAGCAGTACTTC. It is translated as CASSEGVGTGGHEQYF.